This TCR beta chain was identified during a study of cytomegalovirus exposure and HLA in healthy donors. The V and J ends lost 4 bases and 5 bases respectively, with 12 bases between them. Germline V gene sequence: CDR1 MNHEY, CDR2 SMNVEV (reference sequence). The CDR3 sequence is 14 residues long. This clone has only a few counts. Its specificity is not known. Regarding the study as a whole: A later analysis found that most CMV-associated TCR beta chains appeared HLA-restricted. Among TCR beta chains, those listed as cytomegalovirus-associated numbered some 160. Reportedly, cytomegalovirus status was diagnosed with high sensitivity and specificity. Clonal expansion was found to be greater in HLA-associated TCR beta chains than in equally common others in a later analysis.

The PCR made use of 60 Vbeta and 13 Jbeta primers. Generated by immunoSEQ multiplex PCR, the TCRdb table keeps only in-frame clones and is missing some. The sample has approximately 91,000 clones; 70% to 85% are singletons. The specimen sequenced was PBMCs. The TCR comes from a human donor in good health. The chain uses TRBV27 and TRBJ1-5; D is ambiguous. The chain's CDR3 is CASSSPGKDQPQHF. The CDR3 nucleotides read TGTGCCAGCAGTTCCCCGGGGAAGGATCAGCCCCAGCATTTT.